The rows below give T cell receptor beta chains drawn from one sample of a study of CD8 T cells in Susac syndrome. TCRdb reanalysed the immunoSEQ multiplex PCR reads using MiXCR and keeps one entry per CDR3 protein. This sample has around 150,000 distinct CDR3 sequences, with approximately 92% found just once. The sample consisted of CD4+ T cells from PBMCs. These receptors came from a human donor in good health. The conserved cysteine and the conserved F or W are not part of the CDR3 here.

v_call	j_call	cdr3_aa
TRBV6-6	TRBJ2-3	ASSYSLAASTDTQY
TRBV5-1	TRBJ2-3	ASRQGAQGDTQY
TRBV10-2	TRBJ1-2	ASAGTAFYGYT
TRBV2	TRBJ1-1	ASSEGGSGNTEAF
TRBV5-4	TRBJ2-5	ASSLAQTQETQY
TRBV5-1	TRBJ2-5	ASKASSAVETQY
TRBV7-2	TRBJ1-2	ASSRDNNYGYT
TRBV7-2	TRBJ1-1	ASSLESGGTEAF
TRBV20-1	TRBJ2-1	SAPPRLAGGVYNEQF
TRBV20-1	TRBJ1-2	SARDRGRTNYGYT
TRBV20-1	TRBJ2-5	SAPTGGMETQY
TRBV20-1	TRBJ1-6	SASGGPYSPLH
TRBV3-1	TRBJ2-2	ASSPFIGTSGSHGELF
TRBV3-1	TRBJ2-7	ASSQPKRGTRDYEQY
TRBV20-1	TRBJ2-3	SSGTGGSDTQY
TRBV3-1	TRBJ2-2	ASSQDETSGGNTGELF
TRBV7-9	TRBJ1-1	ASSPGRGGTGANTEAF
TRBV18	TRBJ2-6	ASSPRLPQTAGPGANVLT
TRBV20-1	TRBJ2-3	SASRAGDTQY
TRBV7-9	TRBJ2-1	ASTIGGSSYNEQF
TRBV4-1	TRBJ1-5	ASSQGHPQGNQPQH
TRBV7-9	TRBJ2-6	ASNAGTGFSGANVLT
TRBV6-5	TRBJ2-5	ASSYSLATQETQY
TRBV20-1	TRBJ2-1	SARSIRDSYNEQF
TRBV4-2	TRBJ2-3	ASSQERAGEQY
TRBV18	TRBJ1-1	ASSPSADTEAF
TRBV29-1	TRBJ2-5	SSEWGAGETQY
TRBV3-1	TRBJ2-2	ASSPEGGTGRTGELF
TRBV30	TRBJ2-7	AWSLPYEQY
TRBV2	TRBJ2-5	ASSELEETQY
TRBV18	TRBJ2-1	ASSSGTSAYNEQF
TRBV21-1	TRBJ1-4	ATVGGASSTNEKLF
TRBV7-9	TRBJ2-2	ASSRRGPGELF
TRBV12-3/TRBV12-4	TRBJ1-2	ASSFPRGYT
TRBV5-4	TRBJ2-3	ASSLEYRRDTQY
TRBV5-4	TRBJ2-5	ASSSATGKGTETQY
TRBV29-1	TRBJ1-2	SVGGTKTYGYT
TRBV7-3	TRBJ2-3	ASSLGTTREDTQY
TRBV4-2	TRBJ2-7	ASSQDEKGYEQY
TRBV25-1	TRBJ2-3	ASSEGGRGGTDTQY
TRBV20-1	TRBJ2-7	SAPRSYEQY
TRBV2	TRBJ2-2	ASSQGLAGTGELF
TRBV20-1	TRBJ2-3	SARDPVAGLVADTQY
TRBV2	TRBJ2-5	ADSRGLQETQY
TRBV5-1	TRBJ2-3	ASSLDVTPTDTQY
TRBV5-1	TRBJ2-3	ASSTDSTQY
TRBV2	TRBJ1-5	ASSEMARNQPQH
TRBV6-5	TRBJ1-1	ASSLPNTEAF